A selection of T cell receptor beta chains follows, all from one sample in a study of blood T cell repertoires in COVID-19. Data came from immunoSEQ multiplex PCR; TCRdb stores just in-frame clones and leaves some out. The sample contains roughly 100,000 clones, roughly 87% of which appear only once. The sample taken for sequencing was peripheral blood. Receptor source: a man aged 45-65 years with acute or convalescent COVID-19. CDR3s include the opening cysteine and the closing phenylalanine or tryptophan. The D gene is left open where the match is weak. A clone size is listed for some rows: how often the clone was seen (once, few, many), or a class if it is expanded.

>.|TRBV28|.|TRBJ2-7
CASSLSGRDRREQYF
TGTGCCAGCAGTTTATCTGGGCGGGACAGAAGGGAGCAGTACTTC
>once|TRBV7-8|TRBD2|TRBJ2-3
CASSPRLAGAALGDTQYF
TGTGCCAGCAGCCCCCGACTAGCGGGGGCGGCCCTTGGGGATACGCAGTATTTT
>.|TRBV9|.|TRBJ1-1
CASSVAQGVEAFF
TGTGCCAGCAGCGTAGCGCAGGGTGTTGAAGCTTTCTTT
>.|TRBV19|TRBD2|TRBJ2-4
CASSGLRTSGRASKNIQYF
TGTGCCAGTAGTGGTCTCCGGACTAGCGGGAGGGCGTCCAAAAACATTCAGTACTTC
>.|TRBV19|.|TRBJ2-7
CASRKQGMGSYEQYF
TGTGCCAGCCGCAAACAGGGTATGGGGTCCTACGAGCAGTACTTC
>.|TRBV29-1|TRBD2|TRBJ2-2
CSIRTSGGLTGELFF
TGCAGCATCCGGACTAGCGGGGGACTCACCGGGGAGCTGTTTTTT
>.|TRBV7-8|.|TRBJ1-6
CASSLDVGGSPLHF
TGTGCCAGCAGCTTAGATGTTGGTGGCTCACCCCTCCACTTT
>.|TRBV9|TRBD2|TRBJ2-1
CASSPGPGLALDNEQFF
TGTGCCAGCAGCCCGGGACCGGGACTAGCGTTAGACAATGAGCAGTTCTTC
>.|TRBV28|.|TRBJ1-1
CASSVGLWNTEAFF
TGTGCCAGCAGTGTGGGACTCTGGAACACTGAAGCTTTCTTT
>.|TRBV5-1|TRBD1|TRBJ2-6
CASRRGQGSGANVLTF
TGCGCCAGCAGACGGGGACAGGGCTCTGGGGCCAACGTCCTGACTTTC
>few|TRBV10-3|.|TRBJ1-1
CAIRRGNTEAFF
TGTGCCATCAGAAGGGGGAACACTGAAGCTTTCTTT
>once|TRBV28|TRBD2|TRBJ2-3
CASREERGGPPDTQYF
TGTGCCAGCAGAGAAGAGCGGGGGGGCCCCCCAGATACGCAGTATTTT
>.|TRBV4-2|.|TRBJ1-1
CASSQDLEGNAEAFF
TGTGCCAGCAGCCAAGATCTGGAGGGTAACGCTGAAGCTTTCTTT
>.|TRBV7-9|.|TRBJ1-1
CASSLHAGGTEAFF
TGTGCCAGCAGCTTACACGCCGGAGGCACTGAAGCTTTCTTT
>.|TRBV25-1|.|TRBJ1-2
CASSERGSYGYGYTF
TGTGCCAGCAGTGAAAGGGGCAGCTACGGCTATGGCTACACCTTC
>.|TRBV5-4|TRBD2|TRBJ2-1
CASSAGLAGGTYNEQFF
TGTGCCAGCAGCGCGGGACTAGCGGGAGGAACCTACAATGAGCAGTTCTTC
>.|TRBV6-5|.|TRBJ1-2
CASSTPGHIYGYTF
TGTGCCAGCAGTACTCCGGGACACATCTATGGCTACACCTTC
>.|TRBV10-3|TRBD1|TRBJ1-1
CAISRTGDTEAFF
TGTGCCATCAGCCGGACAGGGGACACTGAAGCTTTCTTT
>.|TRBV6-1|.|TRBJ2-3
CASSEVERDTQYF
TGTGCCAGCAGTGAAGTAGAGCGAGATACGCAGTATTTT
>.|TRBV7-6|.|TRBJ2-5
CASSLGQQETQYF
TGTGCCAGCAGCTTAGGACAGCAAGAGACCCAGTACTTC
>.|TRBV10-3|TRBD2|TRBJ2-7
CAISGSSGGLYEQYF
TGTGCCATCAGTGGGTCTAGCGGAGGACTTTACGAGCAGTACTTC
>.|TRBV29-1|.|TRBJ2-7
CSVEISSLYEQYF
TGCAGCGTTGAGATTAGCTCCCTCTACGAGCAGTACTTC
>.|TRBV4-2|TRBD2|TRBJ2-2
CASSPRERGRTGELFF
TGTGCCAGCAGCCCACGGGAGCGGGGGAGGACCGGGGAGCTGTTTTTT
>.|TRBV29-1|.|TRBJ1-1
CSVEDAGGPRTEAFF
TGCAGCGTTGAAGATGCGGGAGGTCCGCGGACTGAAGCTTTCTTT
>.|TRBV7-9|TRBD1|TRBJ2-7
CASSSSGTGASEQYF
TGTGCCAGCAGCTCATCCGGGACAGGGGCGTCTGAGCAGTACTTC
>.|TRBV7-9|.|TRBJ2-5
CASSSKSTRTETQYF
TGTGCCAGCAGCTCGAAATCAACTAGAACTGAGACCCAGTACTTC
>.|TRBV4-1|TRBD1|TRBJ2-3
CASSRTGSTDTQYF
TGCGCCAGCAGCAGGACAGGGAGCACAGATACGCAGTATTTT
>.|TRBV7-3|.|TRBJ2-2
CASSLVRLINSKNTGELFF
TGTGCCAGCAGCTTAGTGCGCCTTATCAATAGCAAGAACACCGGGGAGCTGTTTTTT
>.|TRBV2|.|TRBJ1-1
CASSAGMNTEAFF
TGTGCCAGCAGTGCAGGGATGAACACTGAAGCTTTCTTT
>.|TRBV18|TRBD2|TRBJ2-2
CASSLPGLGATGELFF
TGTGCCAGCTCACTACCGGGACTAGGTGCCACCGGGGAGCTGTTTTTT
>.|TRBV27|.|TRBJ2-5
CASSALQGRETQYF
TGTGCCAGCAGTGCATTACAGGGGAGGGAGACCCAGTACTTC
>few|TRBV7-2|TRBD2|TRBJ2-1
CASSLGAGAPDEQFF
TGTGCCAGCAGCTTAGGAGCGGGAGCTCCCGATGAGCAGTTCTTC
>.|TRBV28|TRBD2|TRBJ2-1
CASSLGLAGSWQFF
TGTGCCAGCAGTTTGGGACTAGCGGGAAGTTGGCAGTTCTTC